This T cell receptor beta chain derives from a study of shared clonotypes between healthy human individuals. Across the study: The people who gave samples were two women and three men aged 18 to 49. Study outcomes and limitations: The low donor count limited represented genetic and exposure-history diversity.

Donors were healthy HIV-negative adults without recent acute infections or vaccinations. Once extracted for a subset, genomic DNA was divided evenly among several immunoSEQ plates. Libraries were prepared by immunoSEQ multiplex PCR; TCRdb keeps only in-frame clonotypes and omits some of them. The sample holds a few million clones, more than 80% seen once. This clone was observed a single time. Antigen specificity is unknown. The germline CDR1 and CDR2 sequences are WSHSY and SAAADI. This CDR3 has 14 residues. With 6 bases clipped from V and 5 bases from J, the junction kept 6 bases outside the gene matches.

The sequencing input was naive CD4+ T cells from PBMCs. Described subset: CD45RA+ positively selected. The clonotype comes from a man aged 18 to 35 in good health. Some clones in this sample may be carry-over from other donors' samples. The gene calls are TRBV10-2 and TRBJ2-1; 8 nucleotides agree with TRBD2. The CDR3 DNA reads TGCGCCAGCAGGGTGGCGGGAGGCGACAATGAGCAGTTCTTC. This encodes CASRVAGGDNEQFF.